These 24 T cell receptor beta chains came from one sample sequenced in a study of blood T cell repertoires in COVID-19. Profiled with immunoSEQ multiplex PCR; TCRdb holds only in-frame clones, not every one. The data hold fewer than 350,000 clones, with 88% observed a single time. Input material: peripheral blood. These receptors all stem from a young man with active or convalescent COVID-19.

V usage is TRBV2 and J usage is TRBJ2-2, with a weak D call TRBD1 (5 bases). The CDR3 extends over 16 amino acids. The V end was cut by 7 bases, the J end by 2 bases, with 17 bases between. The germline CDR1 and CDR2 sequences are SNHLY and FYNNEI. DNA for the CDR3: TGTGCCAGCACGTGGGATGGACAACTTAACACCGGGGAGCTGTTTTTT. The encoded protein is CASTWDGQLNTGELFF. Filled out from reference TRBV2 and TRBJ2-2, the complete variable domain reads EPEVTQTPSHQVTQMGQEVILRCVPISNHLYFYWYRQILGQKVEFLVSFYNNEISEKSEIFDDQFSVERPDGSNFTLKIRSTKLEDSAMYFCASTWDGQLNTGELFFGEGSRLTVL.

This rearrangement joins TRBV11-2 to TRBJ1-1; D gene unclear. The germline gives CDR1 SGHAT, CDR2 FQNNGV. V lost 1 base, J lost 6 bases, and 9 bases lay in between. The CDR3 has 13 residues. The CDR3 DNA follows: TGTGCCAGCAGCTTAGCGCGAGAGGCTGAAGCTTTCTTT. Translated, it gives CASSLAREAEAFF.

V and J are TRBV20-1 and TRBJ1-2; 10 bases align to TRBD1. Germline loops: CDR1 DFQATT, CDR2 SNEGSKA (reference sequence). V lost 3 bases, J lost 4 bases, and 5 bases stayed unmatched. The CDR3 spans 14 residues. This CDR3 is CSASGTGVGYGYTF. The CDR3 region has the DNA TGCAGTGCTAGTGGGACAGGGGTAGGCTATGGCTACACCTTC.

V usage is TRBV19 and J usage is TRBJ1-1, with a possible D match to TRBD1 (6 bases). The germline gives CDR1 LNHDA, CDR2 SQIVND (reference sequence). The CDR3 has 13 residues. V was pared by 5 bases and J by 5 bases, with 12 bases between. The CDR3 loop is CASSAQQGTEAFF. The CDR3 DNA reads TGTGCCAGTAGTGCACAACAGGGTACTGAAGCTTTCTTT.

The chain combines TRBV6-4 with TRBJ1-6, with 8 bases lining up with TRBD1. The CDR3 loop spans 18 amino acids. CDR1 is MRHNA, CDR2 SNTAGT, per germline. After removal of 7 bases from V and 10 bases from J, the junction contained 21 bases not matched to a gene. This chain's CDR3 is CASTGSPGGRDRGSPLHF. The CDR3 bases are TGTGCCAGCACCGGAAGCCCAGGGGGCCGGGATCGAGGATCACCCCTCCACTTT.

V usage is TRBV19 and J usage is TRBJ1-3, with a tentative D call TRBD1 (5 bases). The V end lost 6 bases, the J end lost 0 bases, and 12 bases lay between the germline ends. In germline, CDR1 is LNHDA, CDR2 SQIVND (reference sequence). CDR3 length: 15 amino acids. CDR3 region: CASSLGTVSGNTIYF. The DNA of the CDR3 is TGTGCCAGTAGCCTTGGGACTGTCTCTGGAAACACCATATATTTT.

This chain links TRBV11-3 with TRBJ1-2; D may be TRBD1 (6 bases). Germline assignment: CDR1 SGHNT and CDR2 YENEEA. V was cut by 5 bases and J by 4 bases, with 11 bases left in between. This CDR3 region has 13 residues. The CDR3 bases are TGTGCCAGCAGCACGGACAGTTTCTATGGCTACACCTTC. Translating it yields CASSTDSFYGYTF.

The rearrangement links TRBV14 to TRBJ2-3; 12 nucleotides align to TRBD2. The CDR3 sequence is 16 residues long. Trimming cost V 0 bases and J 8 bases; bases outside gene matches: 6. The V gene's germline CDR1 is SGHDN and CDR2 FVKESK. The CDR3 loop reads CASSQDETSGGGTQYF. Here the CDR3 DNA reads TGTGCCAGCAGCCAAGATGAGACTAGCGGGGGCGGTACGCAGTATTTT.

The chain links TRBV4-3 to TRBJ1-1; D may be TRBD1 (5 bases). Trimming took off 2 bases at V and 8 bases at J, with 9 bases between the two ends. The V gene's germline CDR1 is LGHNA and CDR2 YSLEER. The CDR3 length is 12 residues. The CDR3 nucleotides are TGCGCCAGCAGCCAACAGGGAACAGAAGCTTTCTTT. The encoded protein is CASSQQGTEAFF.

The rearrangement joins TRBV4-3 to TRBJ1-1, with 11 bases aligning to TRBD1. Trimming cost V 3 bases and J 8 bases; bases outside gene matches: 5. This CDR3 contains 14 residues. Germline-derived CDR1 and CDR2 are LGHNA and YSLEER. The CDR3 coding sequence is TGCGCCAGCAGCCACCGGGACAGGGGGTGGGAAGCTTTCTTT. It translates to CASSHRDRGWEAFF.

The chain recombines TRBV5-1 with TRBJ2-7, with TRBD2 matching over 11 bases. With V trimmed by 3 bases and J by 4 bases, 6 bases remained unmatched. The CDR3 contains 15 residues. Germline V gene sequence: CDR1 SGHRS, CDR2 YFSETQ. CDR3 protein: CASSSGASGGYEQYF. For the CDR3, the DNA is TGCGCCAGCAGCTCCGGGGCTAGCGGGGGGTACGAGCAGTACTTC.

The CDR3 sequence: CASSPSRVHEQYF. The CDR3 bases are TGTGCCAGCAGCCCCTCCCGGGTCCACGAGCAGTACTTC. The chain carries TRBV6-5 and TRBJ2-7, with D unresolved. The CDR3 runs to 13 residues. The V end was cut by 6 bases, the J end by 5 bases, with 14 bases between. Germline CDR1 and CDR2: MNHEY and SVGAGI.

The genes are TRBV10-3 and TRBJ1-1; D is possibly TRBD1 (5 bases). Germline values: CDR1 ENHRY, CDR2 SYGVKD. V lost 4 bases, J lost 10 bases, and 22 bases lay in between. The CDR3 sequence is 15 residues long. The CDR3 DNA follows: TGTGCCATCAGTGCTAGGATGGGGCAGGGTCTTAGAGCTTTCTTT. It specifies CAISARMGQGLRAFF.

V gene TRBV10-2 combines with J gene TRBJ1-1; the D is unclear. The germline CDR1 and CDR2 sequences are WSHSY and SAAADI. Between the trimmed V and J ends, which lost 1 base and 7 bases, there was a span of 7 bases. CDR3 length equals 12 residues. CDR3 DNA: TGCGCCAGCAGTGAGTGGTCAGATGAAGCTTTCTTT. Its protein is CASSEWSDEAFF.

The rearrangement links TRBV6-1 to TRBJ2-5, with 12 bases aligning to TRBD2. Germline V gene lookup returns CDR1 MNHNS and CDR2 SASEGT. Trimming at V came to 3 bases and at J to 4 bases, leaving 3 bases not matched to a gene. The CDR3 is made up of 15 amino acids. DNA for the CDR3: TGTGCCAGCAGTGAGGCTAGCGGGGGGGTAGAGACCCAGTACTTC. Amino acid sequence: CASSEASGGVETQYF.

This clone appeared a single time. The chain joins TRBV27 to TRBJ2-7, with TRBD2 matching 8 bases. CDR3 length equals 15 residues. The junction had 13 bases not matched to a gene; V was cut back by 2 bases and J by 10 bases. CDR1 and CDR2 (germline): MNHEY, SMNVEV (reference sequence). CDR3 in amino acids: CASSLGEAGGPSQYF. In nucleotides, the CDR3 is TGTGCCAGCAGTTTAGGGGAGGCGGGGGGTCCTTCCCAGTACTTC.

This chain connects TRBV5-1 to TRBJ2-7; no firm D call. Germline V gene sequence: CDR1 SGHRS, CDR2 YFSETQ. Trimming shortened V by 3 bases and J by 3 bases, and 16 bases separated the two germline ends. The CDR3 sequence is 15 residues long. The CDR3 protein is CASSSQVAPSYEQYF. CDR3 sequence (DNA): TGCGCCAGCAGCTCCCAGGTGGCACCGAGCTACGAGCAGTACTTC.

The chain carries TRBV12-3 or TRBV12-4 and TRBJ1-6; D might be TRBD1 (6 bases). Trimming stripped 6 bases from V and 10 bases from J, with 13 bases between. This CDR3 has 13 amino acids. CDR3 sequence (DNA): TGTGCCAGCAGCGGAAACAGGGTCTCACCCCTCCACTTT. It specifies CASSGNRVSPLHF.

The V and J genes are TRBV5-1 and TRBJ2-1; 9 nucleotides align to TRBD2. This CDR3 is built from 17 residues. Germline assignment: CDR1 SGHRS and CDR2 YFSETQ. With V trimmed by 4 bases and J by 6 bases, 14 bases remained unmatched. In DNA, the CDR3 is TGCGCCAGCAGCACACTCCCTCTCGCGGGGGGGCCCAATGAGCAGTTCTTC. This codes for CASSTLPLAGGPNEQFF.

The V call is TRBV7-8, the J call TRBJ1-1, with 8 bases identical to TRBD1. This CDR3 contains 16 residues. Germline V gene lookup returns CDR1 SGHVS and CDR2 FQNEAQ. The trim removed 2 bases at V and 0 bases at J, leaving 5 bases unmatched. This CDR3 reads CASSLLQGEMNTEAFF. In nucleotides, the CDR3 is TGTGCCAGCAGCTTATTACAGGGGGAGATGAACACTGAAGCTTTCTTT.

The V and J genes are TRBV2 and TRBJ2-5; D gene unclear. The CDR3 has 11 residues. V dropped 9 bases and J dropped 0 bases, with 5 bases sitting between them. Per the germline V gene, CDR1 is SNHLY and CDR2 is FYNNEI. CDR3 loop: CARQYQETQYF. CDR3 nucleotides: TGTGCCAGACAATACCAAGAGACCCAGTACTTC.

The genes are TRBV7-9 and TRBJ1-5; 7 bases line up with TRBD1. Germline V gene lookup returns CDR1 SEHNR and CDR2 FQNEAQ (reference sequence). The trim removed 1 base at V and 0 bases at J, leaving 6 bases unmatched. This CDR3 has 17 residues. CDR3 bases: TGTGCCAGCAGCTTAGGTCAGGGGGTATATAGCAATCAGCCCCAGCATTTT. Amino acids: CASSLGQGVYSNQPQHF. The variable domain in full, completed from reference TRBV7-9 and TRBJ1-5, reads DTGVSQNPRHKITKRGQNVTFRCDPISEHNRLYWYRQTLGQGPEFLTYFQNEAQLEKSRLLSDRFSAERPKGSFSTLEIQRTEQGDSAMYLCASSLGQGVYSNQPQHFGDGTRLSIL.

The chain has TRBV3-1 (or the pseudogene TRBV3-2) and TRBJ1-4; 7 nucleotides line up with TRBD1. The CDR3 is 16 residues long. The germline gives CDR1 LGHDT, CDR2 YNNKEL (reference sequence). V was pared by 2 bases and J by 1 base, with 4 bases of the junction left unmatched. The DNA for the CDR3 is TGTGCCAGCAGCCAACGCGCAGGGGGAACTAATGAAAAACTGTTTTTT. It codes for CASSQRAGGTNEKLFF.

The chain carries TRBV27 and TRBJ1-5; TRBD1 aligns across 8 bases. This CDR3 region has 16 residues. V lost 3 bases to trimming and J lost 3 bases; unmatched junction nucleotides: 7. Germline V gives CDR1 MNHEY, CDR2 SMNVEV (reference sequence). CDR3 nucleotides: TGTGCCAGCAGTTTCCCGAGGGACAGGCCCAATCAGCCCCAGCATTTT. Amino acids: CASSFPRDRPNQPQHF.